This T cell receptor (beta chain) is from a study of early T cells in non-severe SARS-CoV-2 infection. Deletions cut 2 bases from V and 2 bases from J, with 9 bases between. There are 15 residues in the CDR3. From germline, CDR1 is MNHEY and CDR2 SVGAGI. This clonotype was seen more than once but under ten times. TCRdb re-analysed the 5' RACE reads in MiXCR, keeping a single row per CDR3 protein. The data contain more than 45,000 distinct CDR3 sequences, approximately 5.7% of them singletons. This chain connects TRBV6-5 to TRBJ1-4; perhaps TRBD1 as D (5 bases). This receptor was obtained from an adult who was a healthcare worker with PCR-confirmed SARS-CoV-2 infection or an uninfected control (not recorded which). The specimen comprised whole blood, sampled at baseline. The CDR3 nucleotides read TGTGCCAGCAGTTACGCCCAGGGCACTAATGAAAAACTGTTTTTT. This codes for CASSYAQGTNEKLFF.